The next 20 T cell receptor beta chains were all read from a single sample in a study of OX40 agonist ivuxolimab in advanced cancers. Here immunoSEQ multiplex PCR was the method, and the copy in TCRdb shows in-frame clones only, minus some. In the table there are about 61,000 clones, approximately 86% of which are singletons. Sequenced material: CD4+ or CD8+ T cells sorted from blood, taken in a trial of the OX40 agonist ivuxolimab. The receptors shown here come from an adult with an advanced solid tumor such as melanoma, head and neck, liver or kidney cancer.

This clone was seen more than once but under ten times. The chain carries TRBV7-2 and TRBJ1-6; D ambiguous. The CDR3 runs 15 residues. Trimming took off 8 bases at V and 7 bases at J, with 18 bases between the two ends. The germline gives CDR1 SGHTA, CDR2 FQGNSA. CDR3: CASRFTANGNSPLHF. The CDR3 nucleotides read TGTGCCAGCCGTTTTACGGCGAACGGGAATTCACCCCTCCACTTT.

The chain couples TRBV7-9 to TRBJ1-1; TRBD1 might be the D (5 bases). Between the trimmed V and J ends, which lost 5 bases and 5 bases, there was a span of 15 bases. Germline CDR1 reads SEHNR; CDR2 reads FQNEAQ (reference sequence). CDR3 size: 14 residues. The CDR3 reads CASSLSMTATEAFF. CDR3 coding DNA: TGTGCCAGCAGCCTCTCCATGACAGCTACTGAAGCTTTCTTT.

The chain carries TRBV5-1 and TRBJ2-3; 8 positions agree with TRBD2. CDR3 size: 16 residues. V shed 1 base and J 1 base; nucleotides not matched to a gene: 5. Germline V gene sequence: CDR1 SGHRS, CDR2 YFSETQ. The CDR3 region has the DNA TGCGCCAGCAGCTTGCCCAGCGGGAGTGGCACAGATACGCAGTATTTT. Its translation: CASSLPSGSGTDTQYF.

The chain is built from TRBV30 and TRBJ2-1; 8 positions agree with TRBD2. Looked up from germline, CDR1 is GTSNPN and CDR2 is SVGIG (reference sequence). Trimming at V came to 4 bases and at J to 7 bases, leaving 6 bases not matched to a gene. The CDR3 loop spans 13 amino acids. CDR3 sequence (DNA): TGTGCCTGGAACGGGAGGGCTGGGAATGAGCAGTTCTTC. This gives the protein CAWNGRAGNEQFF.

The CDR3 reads CATSVIGAGANVLTF. The CDR3 coding sequence is TGTGCCACCAGCGTCATAGGGGCTGGGGCCAACGTCCTGACTTTC. This rearrangement joins TRBV15 to TRBJ2-6; D possibly corresponds to TRBD1 (5 bases). The CDR3 consists of 15 residues. From germline, CDR1 is LNHNV and CDR2 YYDKDF (reference sequence). Deletions cut 5 bases from V and 2 bases from J, with 10 bases between.

This clone was found a few times. The chain carries TRBV4-1 and TRBJ1-2; D unresolved. V shed 1 base and J shed 8 bases, with 11 bases lying between them. The germline CDR1 and CDR2 sequences are MGHRA and YSYEKL. The CDR3 contains 13 residues. The CDR3 here is CASSQAGVGGYTF. CDR3 DNA sequence: TGCGCCAGCAGCCAAGCCGGTGTTGGCGGCTACACCTTC.

This clone was picked up one time. V gene TRBV5-5 combines with J gene TRBJ2-5; D is unclear. V gave up 1 base and J gave up 2 bases, with 12 bases separating them. Germline V gene sequence: CDR1 SGHKS, CDR2 YYEKEE (reference sequence). The CDR3 sequence is 15 residues long. The CDR3 DNA is TGTGCCAGCAGCTTGCGGCGTTCAGAGCAAGAGACCCAGTACTTC. Translating gives CASSLRRSEQETQYF.

The chain links TRBV11-3 to TRBJ2-1; 7 nucleotides match TRBD1. The CDR3 contains 15 residues. The germline CDR1 and CDR2 sequences are SGHNT and YENEEA. V trimming: 6 bases; J trimming: 3 bases; junction bases outside the gene matches: 8. The chain's CDR3 is CASSITGDRYNEQFF. CDR3 in DNA: TGTGCCAGCAGTATTACAGGGGACCGCTACAATGAGCAGTTCTTC.

This chain uses TRBV10-3 with TRBJ1-6, with TRBD1 as a possible D gene (5 bases). From germline, CDR1 is ENHRY and CDR2 SYGVKD. The CDR3 length is 14 residues. V was clipped by 3 bases and J by 14 bases, with 17 bases between them. In DNA form, the CDR3 reads TGTGCCATCAGTGAAGTGGCAGGGCAAGGGTCCCTCCACTTT. This gives the protein CAISEVAGQGSLHF.

J is TRBJ1-2 and V is TRBV11-2, with 8 positions matching TRBD1. Germline values: CDR1 SGHAT, CDR2 FQNNGV. The CDR3 sequence is 13 residues long. V gave up 4 bases and J gave up 5 bases; unmatched junction bases: 3. The CDR3 is CASSSTGVYGYTF. DNA of the CDR3: TGTGCCAGCAGCTCGACAGGGGTTTATGGCTACACCTTC.

In nucleotides, the CDR3 is TGTGCCAGCAGTCGTGCCAACAGGGGGCTTCGGAATGAGCAGTTCTTC. It is translated as CASSRANRGLRNEQFF. The V gene is TRBV2, the J gene TRBJ2-1, with 9 bases that match TRBD1. The CDR3 totals 16 residues. V lost 5 bases, J lost 7 bases, and 12 bases stayed unmatched. Germline-derived CDR1 and CDR2 are SNHLY and FYNNEI.

The gene calls are TRBV7-8 and TRBJ2-1; 10 positions match TRBD2. The V gene's germline CDR1 is SGHVS and CDR2 FQNEAQ. Unmatched junction bases numbered 6, after V lost 4 bases and J lost 9 bases. This CDR3 has 14 amino acids. The CDR3 protein is CASSSVAGGLEQFF. The CDR3 DNA reads as TGTGCCAGCAGCTCCGTAGCGGGGGGTCTTGAGCAGTTCTTC.

V and J are TRBV4-3 and TRBJ2-5; 9 bases map to TRBD2. Looked up from germline, CDR1 is LGHNA and CDR2 is YSLEER. The CDR3 contains 17 residues. Unmatched junction bases numbered 9, after V lost 3 bases and J lost 1 base. The CDR3 region is CASSQFFGAGGQETQYF. Written as DNA, the CDR3 is TGCGCCAGCAGCCAGTTTTTCGGAGCGGGGGGCCAAGAGACCCAGTACTTC.

V gene TRBV15 combines with J gene TRBJ2-2; D call uncertain. CDR1 and CDR2 (germline): LNHNV, YYDKDF (reference sequence). V was pared by 0 bases and J by 8 bases, with 4 bases between. The CDR3 totals 12 residues. CDR3 in amino acids: CATSRDIGELFF. As DNA, the CDR3 is TGTGCCACCAGCAGAGATATAGGGGAGCTGTTTTTT.

V and J are TRBV7-9 and TRBJ1-2, with D possibly matching TRBD1 (5 bases). The CDR3 spans 12 residues. Trimming shortened V by 6 bases and J by 8 bases, and 13 bases separated the two germline ends. In germline, CDR1 is SEHNR, CDR2 FQNEAQ (reference sequence). As DNA, the CDR3 is TGTGCCAGCAGGTCCACGGGGGACGGCTACACCTTC. Its translation: CASRSTGDGYTF.

The J gene is TRBJ2-5, the V gene TRBV30; 10 nucleotides align to TRBD2. With V trimmed by 4 bases and J by 6 bases, 8 bases remained unmatched. This CDR3 comprises 14 residues. CDR1 is GTSNPN, CDR2 SVGIG, per germline (reference sequence). The chain's CDR3 is CAWMLAGDGKTQYF. Here the CDR3 DNA reads TGTGCCTGGATGCTAGCGGGAGATGGAAAGACCCAGTACTTC.

This sequence joins TRBV7-2 and TRBJ2-5; D is perhaps TRBD2 (5 bases). Germline CDR1 is SGHTA and CDR2 is FQGNSA. V lost 1 base and J lost 11, with 8 bases in between. The CDR3 has 11 residues. The DNA for the CDR3 is TGTGCCAGCAGCTTAGAGGAGGAGCAGTACTTC. Its translation is CASSLEEEQYF.

The genes are TRBV7-8 and TRBJ2-7; the match to TRBD2 covers 12 bases. V lost 5 bases, J lost 0 bases, and 11 bases stayed unmatched. The CDR3 covers 18 residues. Per germline, CDR1 SGHVS and CDR2 FQNEAQ. CDR3 coding DNA: TGTGCCAGCAGCGTGGGGACTAGCGGGCCCATGAGCTCCTACGAGCAGTACTTC. Translated: CASSVGTSGPMSSYEQYF.

This clone was seen a single time. This chain uses TRBV15 with TRBJ1-2; a possible D gene is TRBD1 (5 bases). The CDR3 runs to 15 residues. Germline V gives CDR1 LNHNV, CDR2 YYDKDF (reference sequence). V lost 6 bases and J 10 bases, leaving 24 bases between the germline ends. In DNA, the CDR3 is TGTGCCACCAGTCGAACTGGGGGGGACTTCCATGTCTACACCTTC. Its protein is CATSRTGGDFHVYTF.

This clone was counted only a few times. This rearrangement joins TRBV6-1 to TRBJ2-7, with D possibly being TRBD2 (5 bases). CDR3 length: 11 residues. Germline V CDR1 and CDR2: MNHNS, SASEGT. V dropped 11 bases and J dropped 3 bases, with 11 bases sitting between them. This CDR3 reads CAAIGSYEQYF. CDR3 coding DNA: TGTGCCGCCATAGGGAGCTACGAGCAGTACTTC.